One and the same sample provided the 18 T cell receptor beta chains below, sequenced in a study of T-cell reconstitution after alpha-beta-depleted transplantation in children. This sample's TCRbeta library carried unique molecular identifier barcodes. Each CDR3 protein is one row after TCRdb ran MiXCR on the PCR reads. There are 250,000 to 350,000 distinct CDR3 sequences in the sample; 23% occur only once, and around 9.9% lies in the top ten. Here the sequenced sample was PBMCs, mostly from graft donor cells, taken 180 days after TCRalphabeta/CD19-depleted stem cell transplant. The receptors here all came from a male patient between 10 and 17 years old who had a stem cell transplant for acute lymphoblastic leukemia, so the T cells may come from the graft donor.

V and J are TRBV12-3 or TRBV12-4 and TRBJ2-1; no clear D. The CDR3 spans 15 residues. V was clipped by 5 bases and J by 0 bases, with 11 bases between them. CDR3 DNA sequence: TGTGCCAGCAGTAAGTTATTAGGCTCCTACAATGAGCAGTTCTTC. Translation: CASSKLLGSYNEQFF.

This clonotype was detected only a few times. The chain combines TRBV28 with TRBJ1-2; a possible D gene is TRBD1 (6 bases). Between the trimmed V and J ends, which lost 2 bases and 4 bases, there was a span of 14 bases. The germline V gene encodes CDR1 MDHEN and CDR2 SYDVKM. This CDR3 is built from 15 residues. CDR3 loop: CASSLRGGRSYGYTF. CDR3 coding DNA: TGTGCCAGCAGTTTAAGGGGGGGACGGTCCTATGGCTACACCTTC.

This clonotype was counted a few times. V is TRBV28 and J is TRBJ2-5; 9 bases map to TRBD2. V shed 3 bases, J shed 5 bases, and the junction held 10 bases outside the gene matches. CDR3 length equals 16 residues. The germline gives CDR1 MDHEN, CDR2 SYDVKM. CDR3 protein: CASSFPTSGPRETQYF. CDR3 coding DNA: TGTGCCAGCAGTTTCCCGACTAGCGGACCTCGGGAGACCCAGTACTTC.

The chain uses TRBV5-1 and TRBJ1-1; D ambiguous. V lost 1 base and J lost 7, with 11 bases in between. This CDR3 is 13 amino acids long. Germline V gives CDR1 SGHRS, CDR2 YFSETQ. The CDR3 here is CASSLFAEGEAFF. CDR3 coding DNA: TGCGCCAGCAGCTTGTTTGCGGAGGGTGAAGCTTTCTTT.

The CDR3 region is CASRSGQGAGEQYF. As DNA, the CDR3 is TGCGCCAGCAGGTCCGGACAGGGGGCAGGTGAGCAGTACTTC. The chain combines TRBV5-1 with TRBJ2-7, with 11 bases that match TRBD1. In germline, CDR1 is SGHRS, CDR2 YFSETQ. V was clipped by 5 bases and J by 7 bases; unmatched bases: 8. This CDR3 is built from 14 residues.

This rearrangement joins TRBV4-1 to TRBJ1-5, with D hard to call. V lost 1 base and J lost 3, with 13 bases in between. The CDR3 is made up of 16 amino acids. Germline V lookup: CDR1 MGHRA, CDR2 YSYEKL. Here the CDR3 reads CASSQVSRVLNQPQHF. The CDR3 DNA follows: TGCGCCAGCAGCCAAGTGAGCCGGGTCCTCAATCAGCCCCAGCATTTT.

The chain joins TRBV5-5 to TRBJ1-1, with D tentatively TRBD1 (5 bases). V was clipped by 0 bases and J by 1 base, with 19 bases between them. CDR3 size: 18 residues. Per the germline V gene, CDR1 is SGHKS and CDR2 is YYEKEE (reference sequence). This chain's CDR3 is CASSLGDFPGGANTEAFF. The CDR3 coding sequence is TGTGCCAGCAGCTTGGGGGACTTTCCGGGAGGAGCGAACACTGAAGCTTTCTTT.

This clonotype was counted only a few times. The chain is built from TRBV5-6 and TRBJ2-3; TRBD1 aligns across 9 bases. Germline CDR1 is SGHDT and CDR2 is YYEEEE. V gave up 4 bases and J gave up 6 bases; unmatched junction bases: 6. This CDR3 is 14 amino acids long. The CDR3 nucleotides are TGTGCCAGCAGCGGGACAGGGTGGACGGATACGCAGTATTTT. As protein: CASSGTGWTDTQYF.

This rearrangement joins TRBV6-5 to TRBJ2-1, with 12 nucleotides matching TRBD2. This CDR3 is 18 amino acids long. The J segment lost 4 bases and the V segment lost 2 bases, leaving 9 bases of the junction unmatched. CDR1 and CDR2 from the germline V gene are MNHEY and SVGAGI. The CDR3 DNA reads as TGTGCCAGCAGTTACGGGCTAGCGGGAGGGGACCTATACAATGAGCAGTTCTTC. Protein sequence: CASSYGLAGGDLYNEQFF.

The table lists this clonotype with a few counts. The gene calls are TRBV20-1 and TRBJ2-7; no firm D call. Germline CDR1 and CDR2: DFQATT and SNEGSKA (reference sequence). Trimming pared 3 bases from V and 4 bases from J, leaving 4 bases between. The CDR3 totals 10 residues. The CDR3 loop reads CSARGYEQYF. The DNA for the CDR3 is TGCAGTGCTAGGGGATACGAGCAGTACTTC.

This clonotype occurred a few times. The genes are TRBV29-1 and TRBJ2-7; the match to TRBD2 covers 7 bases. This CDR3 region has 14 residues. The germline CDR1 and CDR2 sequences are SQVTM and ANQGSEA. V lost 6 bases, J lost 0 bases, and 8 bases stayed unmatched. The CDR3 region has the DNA TGCAGCGTCGTTCGCGAGCGGGACTCCTACGAGCAGTACTTC. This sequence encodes CSVVRERDSYEQYF.

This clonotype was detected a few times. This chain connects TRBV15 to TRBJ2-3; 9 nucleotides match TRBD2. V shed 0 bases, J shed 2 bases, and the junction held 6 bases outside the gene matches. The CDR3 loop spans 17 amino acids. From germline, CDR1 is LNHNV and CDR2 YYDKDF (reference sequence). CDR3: CATSRDLAGASTDTQYF. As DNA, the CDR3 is TGTGCCACCAGCAGAGATTTAGCGGGGGCCTCCACAGATACGCAGTATTTT.

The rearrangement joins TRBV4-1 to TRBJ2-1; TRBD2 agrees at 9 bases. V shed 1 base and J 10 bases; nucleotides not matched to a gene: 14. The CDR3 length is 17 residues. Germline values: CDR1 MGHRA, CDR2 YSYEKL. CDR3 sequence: CASSQVLAGLRGSEQFF. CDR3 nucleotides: TGCGCCAGCAGCCAAGTTCTAGCGGGACTTAGGGGGTCCGAGCAGTTCTTC.

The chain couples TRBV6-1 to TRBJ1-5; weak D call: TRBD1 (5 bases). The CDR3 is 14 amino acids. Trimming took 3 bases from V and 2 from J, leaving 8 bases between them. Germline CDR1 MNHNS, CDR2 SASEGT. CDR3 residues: CASSDGTGNQPQHF. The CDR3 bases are TGTGCCAGCAGTGACGGGACGGGCAATCAGCCCCAGCATTTT.

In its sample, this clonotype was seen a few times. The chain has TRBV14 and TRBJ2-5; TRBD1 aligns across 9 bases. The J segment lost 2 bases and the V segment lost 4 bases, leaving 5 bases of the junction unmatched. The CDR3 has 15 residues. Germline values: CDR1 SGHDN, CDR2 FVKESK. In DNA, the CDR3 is TGTGCCAGCAGCCCTCAGACAGGGGGGCAAGAGACCCAGTACTTC. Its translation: CASSPQTGGQETQYF.

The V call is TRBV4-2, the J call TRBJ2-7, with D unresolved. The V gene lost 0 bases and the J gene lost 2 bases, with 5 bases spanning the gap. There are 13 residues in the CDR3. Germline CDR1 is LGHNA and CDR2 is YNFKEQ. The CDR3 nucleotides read TGTGCCAGCAGCCAAGAACGGACCTACGAGCAGTACTTC. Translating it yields CASSQERTYEQYF.

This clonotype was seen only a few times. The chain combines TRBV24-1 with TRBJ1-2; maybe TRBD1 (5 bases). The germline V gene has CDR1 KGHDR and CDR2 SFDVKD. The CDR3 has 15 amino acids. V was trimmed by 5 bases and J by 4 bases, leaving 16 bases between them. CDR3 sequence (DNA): TGTGCCACCAGTGCCCCGGGTGACAGTGTCTATGGCTACACCTTC. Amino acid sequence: CATSAPGDSVYGYTF.

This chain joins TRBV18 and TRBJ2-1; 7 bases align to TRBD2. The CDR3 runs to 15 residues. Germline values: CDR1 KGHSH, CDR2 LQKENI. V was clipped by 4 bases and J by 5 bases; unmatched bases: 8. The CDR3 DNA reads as TGTGCCAGCTCACTACGGACTAGGGATAACAATGAGCAGTTCTTC. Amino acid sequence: CASSLRTRDNNEQFF.